This T cell receptor beta chain was identified during a study of OX40 agonist ivuxolimab in advanced cancers. The overall study: While on treatment, patients had intravenous ivuxolimab at 0.01 to 10 mg/kg every 2 weeks. Dose-escalation subjects each had hepatocellular carcinoma, melanoma, renal cell or head and neck cancer.

CDR1 and CDR2 from the germline V gene are LNHNV and YYDKDF (reference sequence). J gave up 4 bases and V 1 base, and 14 bases lay outside the gene matches. This CDR3 has 18 residues. The repertoire was sequenced with immunoSEQ multiplex PCR; TCRdb's copy has only in-frame clones and lacks some. The table shows tens of thousands of clones, with 75% to 90% occurring only once. In the case of this clone: The antigen is unknown.

Study findings and constraints: Some nonresponders likewise displayed low normalized T-cell clonal expansion. The study observed clonal expansion of CD4+ and CD8+ blood T cells by week 6 at 0.1 to 3.0 mg/kg.

The origin of this receptor is an adult with an advanced solid tumor such as melanoma, head and neck, liver or kidney cancer. The chain uses TRBV15 and TRBJ1-1; 8 bases map to TRBD1. The starting material was CD4+ or CD8+ T cells sorted from blood, obtained in a trial of the OX40 agonist ivuxolimab. CDR3 sequence reads: CATSRVGGQGSWGTEAFF. Written as DNA, the CDR3 is TGTGCCACCAGCAGAGTGGGAGGACAGGGAAGTTGGGGCACTGAAGCTTTCTTT. Together with reference TRBV15 and TRBJ1-1, the CDR3 gives the full variable domain: DAMVIQNPRYQVTQFGKPVTLSCSQTLNHNVMYWYQQKSSQAPKLLFHYYDKDFNNEADTPDNFQSRRPNTSFCFLDIRSPGLGDTAMYLCATSRVGGQGSWGTEAFFGQGTRLTVV.